These T cell receptor beta chains were read from a single sample in a study of T-cell reconstitution after alpha-beta-depleted transplantation in children. Each CDR3 protein gets one entry after TCRdb re-called the PCR reads with MiXCR. The sample shows about 360,000 distinct CDR3 sequences, about an eighth of them seen only once. Sample: PBMCs, taken from the stem cell graft. All receptors come from a human donor who donated a stem cell graft to a child with Fanconi anemia. The conserved cysteine and the conserved F or W are not part of the CDR3 here.

TRBV6-2/TRBV6-3	ASSYSFPASTGELF
TRBV7-8	ASSLGWDNEQF
TRBV28	ASSKLTGDLQETQY
TRBV5-1	ASSLAAGSGNTIY
TRBV9	ASSERGRFERGAPGGEQF
TRBV5-1	ASSPSTPTGSNPGANVLT
TRBV7-2	ASSLARQVIPSGNTIY
TRBV5-1	ASSLGGVSSYEQY
TRBV7-9	ASSLVGKSQETQY
TRBV4-3	ASSQDRGFEAF
TRBV5-5	ASSLVGGTNGEKLF
TRBV5-5	ASSWTGGSMNTEAF
TRBV12-3/TRBV12-4	ASSLGGQYNSPLH
TRBV7-8	ASSPGLAGSISYNEQF
TRBV12-5	ASAHGPDRGYT
TRBV5-1	ASSLGGSLPSGNTIY
TRBV4-3	ASSLQGGGSPQH
TRBV12-5	ASGLYDQPQH
TRBV12-3/TRBV12-4	ASSFQAVTEAF
TRBV5-1	ASSSGRRLGAF
TRBV11-2	ASSFVLLAVEQF
TRBV2	ASSAGQPQH
TRBV20-1	SAKRINTGELF
TRBV20-1	SAPQGASNQPQH
TRBV7-8	ASSLSLRSTDTQY
TRBV3-1	ASSQRRSGNTEAF
TRBV7-9	ASSLEIYNEQF